The 12 T cell receptor beta chains presented below share a single source sample, sequenced in a study of blood T cell repertoires in COVID-19. Clones were read by immunoSEQ multiplex PCR, and TCRdb kept only the in-frame ones, dropping some. The profile shows some 200,000 clones, 82% of them singletons. The sequenced sample consisted of peripheral blood. These receptors all stem from a woman aged 40 to 50 with acute or convalescent COVID-19.

The chain combines TRBV7-3 with TRBJ1-2, with D uncertain. This CDR3 contains 13 residues. V dropped 2 bases and J dropped 6 bases, with 10 bases sitting between them. Looked up from germline, CDR1 is SGHTA and CDR2 is FQGTGA. The CDR3 loop reads CASSLLGKDGYTF. CDR3 nucleotides: TGTGCCAGCAGCTTACTCGGGAAGGATGGCTACACCTTC.

The chain links TRBV4-3 to TRBJ1-5, with a weak D call TRBD1 (6 bases). This CDR3 is built from 15 residues. Trimming pared 4 bases from V and 6 bases from J, leaving 16 bases between. Germline-derived CDR1 and CDR2 are LGHNA and YSLEER. The CDR3 nucleotides read TGCGCCAGCAGCCGATTAAGGGAGGGGGGTCAGCCCCAGCATTTT. The encoded protein is CASSRLREGGQPQHF.

The V gene is TRBV2, the J gene TRBJ1-6; D is perhaps TRBD1 (5 bases). Trimming pared 5 bases from V and 9 bases from J, leaving 17 bases between. Per germline, CDR1 SNHLY and CDR2 FYNNEI. CDR3 length equals 15 residues. The CDR3 coding sequence is TGTGCCAGCAGTCCATTTCCCGACAGTGCTTCACCCCTCCACTTT. Encoded protein: CASSPFPDSASPLHF.

V is TRBV5-6 and J is TRBJ1-2; D ambiguous. The V end was cut by 3 bases, the J end by 1 base, with 13 bases between. Germline assignment: CDR1 SGHDT and CDR2 YYEEEE. The CDR3 loop spans 15 amino acids. The CDR3: CASSSLVEVNYGYTF. In DNA form, the CDR3 reads TGTGCCAGCAGCTCATTAGTCGAGGTTAACTATGGCTACACCTTC.

The chain recombines TRBV7-6 with TRBJ2-7; D possibly corresponds to TRBD1 (8 bases). This CDR3 region has 15 residues. Trimming removed 4 bases from V and 5 bases from J, with 18 bases in between. CDR1 and CDR2 (germline): SGHVS, FNYEAQ. CDR3 in amino acids: CASSSTGGALDEQYF. The CDR3 DNA reads as TGTGCCAGCAGCTCCACAGGGGGGGCTCTGGACGAGCAGTACTTC. Looking up the rest from reference TRBV7-6 and TRBJ2-7 gives the full variable domain: GAGVSQSPRYKVTKRGQDVALRCDPISGHVSLYWYRQALGQGPEFLTYFNYEAQQDKSGLPNDRFSAERPEGSISTLTIQRTEQRDSAMYRCASSSTGGALDEQYFGPGTRLTVT.

The CDR3: CASSEQRLRDVEQYF. The CDR3 DNA reads as TGTGCCAGCAGTGAACAACGACTGAGGGATGTGGAGCAGTACTTC. The chain uses TRBV6-1 and TRBJ2-7; weak D call: TRBD2 (5 bases). This CDR3 region has 15 residues. V lost 2 bases and J lost 7, with 18 bases in between. The germline CDR1 and CDR2 sequences are MNHNS and SASEGT.

This chain joins TRBV15 and TRBJ2-4, with TRBD1 identical over 11 bases. Per the germline V gene, CDR1 is LNHNV and CDR2 is YYDKDF (reference sequence). V lost 2 bases to trimming and J lost 4 bases; unmatched junction nucleotides: 4. The CDR3 is 16 residues long. The CDR3, as DNA: TGTGCCACCAGCAGAATAGGGACAGGGGGAAAAAACATTCAGTACTTC. Translation gives CATSRIGTGGKNIQYF.

The chain links TRBV19 to TRBJ1-2; no firm D call. The CDR3 runs to 13 residues. V gave up 5 bases and J gave up 3 bases, with 10 bases separating them. Per the germline V gene, CDR1 is LNHDA and CDR2 is SQIVND (reference sequence). The DNA for the CDR3 is TGTGCCAGTAGTCTCACCGGGGACTATGGCTACACCTTC. Translating it yields CASSLTGDYGYTF.

The CDR3 bases are TGTGCCTGGAGTGTCCCCACAACAAACTATGGCTACACCTTC. This translates into CAWSVPTTNYGYTF. V gene TRBV30 combines with J gene TRBJ1-2; no definite D call. Germline lookup yields CDR1 GTSNPN and CDR2 SVGIG (reference sequence). Deletions cut 0 bases from V and 2 bases from J, with 10 bases between. CDR3 length equals 14 residues.

The chain recombines TRBV5-1 with TRBJ1-1; TRBD1 matches 7 bases. Germline V lookup: CDR1 SGHRS, CDR2 YFSETQ. CDR3 size: 14 residues. Losses at the gene ends were 2 bases for V and 4 bases for J; bases not matched to a gene: 5. Here the CDR3 DNA reads TGCGCCAGCAGCTTTACAGGGGCGTTCACTGAAGCTTTCTTT. Residues: CASSFTGAFTEAFF.

In its sample, this clone was seen a few times. The chain combines TRBV10-2 with TRBJ1-1; D is uncertain. The CDR3 is 14 amino acids. V was pared by 0 bases and J by 0 bases, with 5 bases between. Germline CDR1 is WSHSY and CDR2 is SAAADI. The CDR3 sequence is CASSESRVNTEAFF. DNA for the CDR3: TGCGCCAGCAGTGAGTCGAGAGTGAACACTGAAGCTTTCTTT.

The chain recombines TRBV2 with TRBJ2-1; D gene ambiguous. With 4 bases removed from V and 7 bases from J, the gap between germline ends came to 17 bases. From germline, CDR1 is SNHLY and CDR2 FYNNEI. The CDR3 is made up of 15 amino acids. The CDR3 reads CASSVSETAGNEQFF. CDR3 coding DNA: TGTGCCAGCAGTGTAAGCGAGACTGCTGGGAATGAGCAGTTCTTC.